One and the same sample provided the 26 T cell receptor beta chains below, sequenced in a study of T cells after yellow fever vaccination. TCRdb redid the calling of the 5' RACE reads with MiXCR, one entry per CDR3 protein. This table holds approximately 74,000 distinct CDR3 sequences, around 6.2% found once. The sequencing here drew on CD4+ T cells sorted from PBMCs, taken roughly 15 days after the first yellow fever vaccination. The receptors shown here come from a young man who received the YFV17D yellow fever vaccine.

This clonotype was found many times. The chain has TRBV5-1 and TRBJ1-3, with no clear D. V was trimmed by 0 bases and J by 1 base, leaving 5 bases between them. Germline CDR1 is SGHRS and CDR2 is YFSETQ. The CDR3 is made up of 14 amino acids. CDR3 sequence: CASSLDGSGNTIYF. The DNA for the CDR3 is TGCGCCAGCAGCTTGGACGGATCTGGAAACACCATATATTTT.

This clonotype was detected only a few times. The chain uses TRBV3-1 and TRBJ1-2; D gene ambiguous. The CDR3 covers 13 residues. V dropped 4 bases and J dropped 0 bases, with 6 bases sitting between them. Looked up from germline, CDR1 is LGHDT and CDR2 is YNNKEL (reference sequence). The CDR3 loop is CASSLSANYGYTF. DNA of the CDR3: TGTGCCAGCAGCCTTTCAGCTAACTATGGCTACACCTTC.

There are many counts of this clonotype. The chain joins TRBV12-3 or TRBV12-4 to TRBJ1-5; no clear D. V was clipped by 3 bases and J by 4 bases, with 4 bases between them. The CDR3 is made up of 12 amino acids. The CDR3 sequence is CASSFHNQPQHF. The CDR3 region has the DNA TGTGCCAGCAGTTTCCATAATCAGCCCCAGCATTTT.

In its sample, this clonotype was seen many times. The chain joins TRBV4-1 to TRBJ1-5; a weak D match, TRBD1 (6 bases). Germline V gene sequence: CDR1 MGHRA, CDR2 YSYEKL. V shed 1 base and J shed 5 bases, with 12 bases lying between them. This CDR3 is built from 15 residues. CDR3 nucleotides: TGCGCCAGCAGCCAAGGATCGGACAGCTATCAGCCCCAGCATTTT. This codes for CASSQGSDSYQPQHF.

This clonotype was counted many times. This chain connects TRBV25-1 to TRBJ2-3; 11 bases map to TRBD2. J gave up 0 bases and V 5 bases, and 4 bases lay outside the gene matches. Looked up from germline, CDR1 is MGHDK and CDR2 is SYGVNS. The CDR3 length is 16 residues. The CDR3 here is CASSSTSGESTDTQYF. CDR3 DNA sequence: TGTGCCAGCAGTTCGACTAGCGGGGAGAGCACAGATACGCAGTATTTT. The full variable domain, with the rest looked up from reference TRBV25-1 and TRBJ2-3, is EADIYQTPRYLVIGTGKKITLECSQTMGHDKMYWYQQDPGMELHLIHYSYGVNSTEKGDLSSESTVSRIRTEHFPLTLESARPSHTSQYLCASSSTSGESTDTQYFGPGTRLTVL.

In its sample, this clonotype was seen a few times. The chain uses TRBV5-4 and TRBJ2-2; 9 positions agree with TRBD1. This CDR3 has 15 amino acids. V lost 1 base, J lost 6 bases, and 4 bases stayed unmatched. Germline V gene data show CDR1 as SGHNT and CDR2 as YYREEE (reference sequence). CDR3 residues: CASSLQQGASGELFF. CDR3 coding DNA: TGTGCCAGCAGCTTGCAACAGGGGGCATCCGGGGAGCTGTTTTTT.

This clonotype was seen repeatedly, ten times or more. The chain carries TRBV5-1 and TRBJ2-5; D unresolved. V lost 4 bases to trimming and J lost 1 base, with 11 bases between them. Germline V gives CDR1 SGHRS, CDR2 YFSETQ. CDR3 length: 14 amino acids. The CDR3, as DNA: TGCGCCAGCAGCGAAGGAGCAGTCCAAGAGACCCAGTACTTC. It is translated as CASSEGAVQETQYF.

This clonotype was seen repeatedly, ten times or more. The V and J genes are TRBV7-9 and TRBJ1-2, with D perhaps TRBD1 (5 bases). The CDR3 is 14 residues long. Germline V gives CDR1 SEHNR, CDR2 FQNEAQ (reference sequence). Trimming left V 1 base short and J 4 bases short, with 10 bases between. This CDR3 is CASSLGGGVYGYTF. CDR3 in DNA: TGTGCCAGCAGCTTAGGTGGGGGAGTCTATGGCTACACCTTC.

The sample holds many counts of this clonotype. This chain links TRBV6-2 or TRBV6-3 with TRBJ2-3, with unresolved D. Germline V gene lookup returns CDR1 MNHEY and CDR2 SVGEGT. The CDR3 sequence is 15 residues long. Trimming took off 6 bases at V and 0 bases at J, with 13 bases between the two ends. CDR3 loop: CASRPDPGSTDTQYF. CDR3 coding DNA: TGTGCCAGCAGGCCGGACCCCGGCAGCACAGATACGCAGTATTTT.

This clonotype came up many times. The chain links TRBV5-1 to TRBJ2-1; perhaps TRBD1 as D (6 bases). The CDR3 has 15 residues. Trimming left V 0 bases short and J 5 bases short, with 12 bases between. CDR1 is SGHRS and CDR2 is YFSETQ in the germline V gene. The CDR3 DNA reads TGCGCCAGCAGCTTGGTGGTGGGGGCCAACAATGAGCAGTTCTTC. This encodes CASSLVVGANNEQFF.

This clonotype was seen repeatedly, ten times or more. The rearrangement uses TRBV20-1 and TRBJ2-3, with 14 bases lining up with TRBD2. Germline CDR1 and CDR2: DFQATT and SNEGSKA (reference sequence). V lost 5 bases and J lost 4; bases outside the gene matches: 5. CDR3 length: 15 amino acids. The CDR3: CSAGLAGGTPDTQYF. CDR3 coding DNA: TGCAGTGCTGGACTAGCGGGGGGTACCCCAGATACGCAGTATTTT.

This clonotype was observed at least ten times. The rearrangement joins TRBV12-3 or TRBV12-4 to TRBJ2-2; D call uncertain. CDR3 length: 16 residues. V dropped 7 bases and J dropped 0 bases, with 15 bases sitting between them. The CDR3 bases are TGTGCCAGCATTCCCATCGGGCAGGCGAACACCGGGGAGCTGTTTTTT. The encoded protein is CASIPIGQANTGELFF.

The chain employs TRBV10-3 and TRBJ1-5, with no clear D. There are 13 residues in the CDR3. Germline-derived CDR1 and CDR2 are ENHRY and SYGVKD. Deletions cut 7 bases from V and 7 bases from J, with 14 bases between. This chain's CDR3 is CAITEGLGQPQHF. CDR3 DNA: TGTGCCATCACGGAGGGCCTTGGGCAGCCCCAGCATTTT.

About this clonotype: A much bigger clone sits one base away, suggesting this may be a read error. The chain combines TRBV5-1 with TRBJ2-7; 8 bases align to TRBD1. Germline V gene lookup returns CDR1 SGHRS and CDR2 YFSETQ. The CDR3 loop spans 16 amino acids. The CDR3: CDSSPGTGRPAYEQYF. The CDR3 nucleotides read TGCGACAGCAGCCCCGGGACAGGCCGACCTGCCTACGAGCAGTACTTC.

In this sample, this clonotype turned up many times. The chain has TRBV2 and TRBJ1-4; no reliable D call. V was shortened by 5 bases and J by 0 bases, with 4 bases between the two germline ends. Germline V gene data show CDR1 as SNHLY and CDR2 as FYNNEI. The CDR3 totals 13 residues. This CDR3 is CASSPTTNEKLFF. CDR3 DNA: TGTGCCAGCAGTCCCACAACTAATGAAAAACTGTTTTTT. Looking up the rest from reference TRBV2 and TRBJ1-4 gives the full variable domain: EPEVTQTPSHQVTQMGQEVILRCVPISNHLYFYWYRQILGQKVEFLVSFYNNEISEKSEIFDDQFSVERPDGSNFTLKIRSTKLEDSAMYFCASSPTTNEKLFFGSGTQLSVL.

This clonotype was seen many times. The chain joins TRBV11-3 to TRBJ2-3; D tentatively fits TRBD1 or TRBD2 (5 bases each). The CDR3 loop spans 16 amino acids. Germline V gives CDR1 SGHNT, CDR2 YENEEA. Trimming shortened V by 1 base and J by 4 bases, and 15 bases separated the two germline ends. CDR3 residues: CASSLGGPLGPDTQYF. The CDR3 region has the DNA TGTGCCAGCAGCTTAGGGGGACCGCTGGGACCAGATACGCAGTATTTT.

This clonotype was seen many times. The rearrangement joins TRBV20-1 to TRBJ1-5; TRBD1 agrees at 7 bases. Trimming at V came to 4 bases and at J to 1 base, leaving 16 bases not matched to a gene. CDR1 and CDR2 (germline): DFQATT, SNEGSKA (reference sequence). The CDR3 extends over 18 amino acids. This CDR3 reads CSANSGRGSLLSNQPQHF. CDR3 nucleotides: TGCAGTGCTAACTCGGGCAGGGGGTCACTTCTGAGCAATCAGCCCCAGCATTTT.

This clonotype was detected ten times or more. The genes are TRBV12-3 or TRBV12-4 and TRBJ2-2; possibly TRBD2 for D (5 bases). The CDR3 has 14 residues. With 7 bases removed from V and 4 bases from J, the gap between germline ends came to 13 bases. The CDR3 here is CASNSGVVTGELFF. CDR3 in DNA: TGTGCCAGCAACTCCGGGGTGGTCACCGGGGAGCTGTTTTTT.

This clonotype was found a few times. The chain combines TRBV6-5 with TRBJ1-6; D is perhaps TRBD1 (6 bases). The V and J ends lost 5 bases and 10 bases respectively, with 15 bases between them. CDR3 size: 14 residues. The germline V gene encodes CDR1 MNHEY and CDR2 SVGAGI. The CDR3 sequence: CASSIQGVNSPLHF. The CDR3 nucleotides read TGTGCCAGCAGTATACAGGGAGTTAACTCACCCCTCCACTTT.

This clonotype was seen at least ten times. This sequence joins TRBV11-2 and TRBJ1-2; no clear D gene. The V and J ends lost 2 bases and 8 bases respectively, with 21 bases between them. The germline V gene has CDR1 SGHAT and CDR2 FQNNGV. CDR3 length: 16 amino acids. The CDR3 protein is CASSLFIKDPKAGYTF. The DNA for the CDR3 is TGTGCCAGCAGCTTATTTATTAAAGACCCAAAGGCAGGCTACACCTTC.

Ten or more counts support this clonotype. The chain links TRBV6-4 to TRBJ2-5; 11 bases agree with TRBD2. Germline V gene lookup returns CDR1 MRHNA and CDR2 SNTAGT. V lost 9 bases to trimming and J lost 2 bases; unmatched junction nucleotides: 20. The CDR3 is made up of 19 amino acids. CDR3 protein: CASRSTRKLAGEKQETQYF. For the CDR3, the DNA is TGTGCCAGTCGATCCACCCGAAAACTAGCGGGGGAAAAACAAGAGACCCAGTACTTC.

This sequence joins TRBV5-1 and TRBJ2-7; the D gene is possibly TRBD1 (6 bases). V dropped 4 bases and J dropped 5 bases, with 10 bases sitting between them. The V gene's germline CDR1 is SGHRS and CDR2 YFSETQ. This CDR3 has 12 residues. This CDR3 reads CASSHHRDEQYV. The DNA of the CDR3 is TGCGCCAGCAGCCATCACAGGGACGAGCAGTACGTC.

Points on this clonotype: This sequence may be a read error, since a much larger clone differs from it by one base. This rearrangement joins TRBV7-2 to TRBJ2-1; D is tentatively TRBD1 or TRBD2 (5 bases each). This CDR3 is built from 17 residues. Germline CDR1 reads SGHTA; CDR2 reads FQGNSA. DNA for the CDR3: TGTGTCAGCAGCTTAGCCGGGACCACGGTCCAGGGTAATGAGCAGTTCTTC. Its protein is CVSSLAGTTVQGNEQFF.

This clonotype came up many times. Here the CDR3 reads CSAREGTVNQPQHF. The DNA of the CDR3 is TGCAGTGCTAGAGAAGGGACAGTCAATCAGCCCCAGCATTTT. V gene TRBV20-1 combines with J gene TRBJ1-5, with 7 nucleotides matching TRBD1. The length of the CDR3 is 14 residues. Germline loops: CDR1 DFQATT, CDR2 SNEGSKA (reference sequence). V dropped 0 bases and J dropped 3; count of bases not matched to a gene: 2.

This clonotype was seen many times. The chain joins TRBV7-9 to TRBJ2-1; 11 bases agree with TRBD2. The J segment lost 11 bases and the V segment lost 5 bases, leaving 11 bases of the junction unmatched. Germline V gives CDR1 SEHNR, CDR2 FQNEAQ (reference sequence). The CDR3 length is 15 residues. In DNA form, the CDR3 reads TGTGCCAGCAGCGCCCCCGGGACTAGCGGATCTCAGCAGTTCTTC. This sequence encodes CASSAPGTSGSQQFF. The complete variable domain, with remaining parts taken from reference TRBV7-9 and TRBJ2-1, reads DTGVSQNPRHKITKRGQNVTFRCDPISEHNRLYWYRQTLGQGPEFLTYFQNEAQLEKSRLLSDRFSAERPKGSFSTLEIQRTEQGDSAMYLCASSAPGTSGSQQFFGPGTRLTVL.

This clonotype was counted ten times or more. CDR3 sequence: CASSSQPGQGIGETQYF. The CDR3 DNA reads TGTGCCAGCAGCTCGCAACCGGGACAGGGAATTGGAGAGACCCAGTACTTC. The V gene is TRBV5-5, the J gene TRBJ2-5; 9 bases align to TRBD1. V was pared by 3 bases and J by 4 bases, with 13 bases of the junction left unmatched. Germline lookup yields CDR1 SGHKS and CDR2 YYEKEE (reference sequence). The CDR3 contains 17 residues.